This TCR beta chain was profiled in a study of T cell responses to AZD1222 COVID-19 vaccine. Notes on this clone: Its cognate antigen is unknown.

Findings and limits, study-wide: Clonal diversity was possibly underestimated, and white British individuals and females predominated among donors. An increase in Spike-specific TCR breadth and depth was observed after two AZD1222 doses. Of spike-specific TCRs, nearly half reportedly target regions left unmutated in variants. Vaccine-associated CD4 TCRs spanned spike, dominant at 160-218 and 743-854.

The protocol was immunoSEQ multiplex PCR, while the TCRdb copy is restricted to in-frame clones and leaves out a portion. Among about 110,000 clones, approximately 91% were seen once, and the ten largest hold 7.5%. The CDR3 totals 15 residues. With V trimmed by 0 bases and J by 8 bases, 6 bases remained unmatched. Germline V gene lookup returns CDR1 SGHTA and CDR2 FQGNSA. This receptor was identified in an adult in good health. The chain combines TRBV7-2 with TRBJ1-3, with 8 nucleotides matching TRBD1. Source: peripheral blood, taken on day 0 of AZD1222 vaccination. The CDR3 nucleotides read TGTGCCAGCAGCTTAGCGGTGGACAGGGCCTACACCATATATTTT. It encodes CASSLAVDRAYTIYF.